This T cell receptor beta chain was profiled in a study of T cell changes during pregnancy in multiple sclerosis. This CDR3 region has 14 residues. V shed 5 bases and J shed 0 bases, with 8 bases lying between them. Germline assignment: CDR1 SEHNR and CDR2 FQNEAQ (reference sequence). TCRdb's copy holds only in-frame clones and misses some; the assay was immunoSEQ multiplex PCR. The sample shows 30,000 to 35,000 clones, 75% to 95% of them seen only once. In its sample, this clone was seen once. The sequence derives from a female donor with multiple sclerosis, enrolled in a pregnancy study. The chain links TRBV7-9 to TRBJ1-5; D perhaps matches TRBD1 (6 bases). The sample was CD8+ T cells from peripheral blood mononuclear cells, taken in the first trimester of pregnancy. The CDR3 reads CASSRDTSNQPQHF. The CDR3 DNA follows: TGTGCCAGCAGCCGGGACACTAGCAATCAGCCCCAGCATTTT.